These T cell receptor beta chains were read from a single sample in a study of blood T cell repertoires in COVID-19. Produced via immunoSEQ multiplex PCR; TCRdb's table is partial and in-frame only. This table holds approximately 220,000 clones, roughly 89% found once. The sequenced sample was PBMCs or T cells enriched from blood (not recorded which). These receptors originate from a woman aged 25-40 years with acute COVID-19. Each CDR3 is given with its conserved first and last residue. D genes are given only for firm matches. Size tells how often a clone was seen (once, few, many) or the class of an expanded clone, and some rows leave it out.

>TRBJ1-3|TRBD1|11|-|TRBV20-1
TGCAGTGCCAGGGGGGGAAACACCATATATTTT
CSARGGNTIYF
>TRBJ1-2|TRBD1|17|few|TRBV6-6
TGTGCCAGCAGTCTCCGGGACAGGGCCGCCGAATTGTTTGGCTACACCTTC
CASSLRDRAAELFGYTF
>TRBJ1-2|-|14|-|TRBV11-2
TGTGCCAGCAGCTTAGGTGTAGGGGGGGGCCACCTGACCTTC
CASSLGVGGGHLTF
>TRBJ1-2|TRBD1|15|-|TRBV14
TGTGCCAGCAGCTTCGGACAGGGGGTTAACTATGGCTACACCTTC
CASSFGQGVNYGYTF
>TRBJ2-5|-|14|-|TRBV5-1
TGCGCCAGCAGCTCAGGGGCGATTAAAGAGACCCAGTACTTC
CASSSGAIKETQYF
>TRBJ1-2|TRBD1|15|few|TRBV6-5
TGTGCCAGCACCCGAATTGGGACAGACGGGGGAGACTACACCTTC
CASTRIGTDGGDYTF
>TRBJ1-2|TRBD1|13|-|TRBV29-1
TGCAGCGTTGAGGAGGGGGCGAGCTATGGCTACACCTTC
CSVEEGASYGYTF
>TRBJ1-2|TRBD1|14|-|TRBV7-2
TGTGCCAGCAGTCTCACAGGGGGCGCAGGTGGCTACACCTTC
CASSLTGGAGGYTF
>TRBJ2-5|TRBD2|18|-|TRBV5-1
TGCGCCAGCCGGGTGACTAGCGGGGGGACAATACCACAAGAGACCCAGTACTTC
CASRVTSGGTIPQETQYF
>TRBJ2-3|TRBD1|14|-|TRBV5-5
TGTGCCAGCAGCGTCGGGACAGGGGGCGATACGCAGTATTTT
CASSVGTGGDTQYF
>TRBJ1-2|TRBD1|15|-|TRBV7-9
TGTGCCAGCAGCTTAGCCCCGGACAGGGATGGTGGCTACACCTTC
CASSLAPDRDGGYTF
>TRBJ2-7|-|14|-|TRBV7-2
TGTGCCAGCAGCCCCAGGGATACCTCCTACGAGCAGTACTTC
CASSPRDTSYEQYF
>TRBJ2-5|TRBD1|17|-|TRBV11-2
TGTGCCAGCAGCGTGGCGGGCATCCAGGGGGCTGTGGAGACCCAGTACTTC
CASSVAGIQGAVETQYF
>TRBJ2-7|TRBD1|15|-|TRBV5-1
TGCGCCAGCAGCTTGAGGCAGGGGGCAACCTACGAGCAGTACTTC
CASSLRQGATYEQYF
>TRBJ2-1|TRBD1|14|-|TRBV5-1
TGCGCCAGCAGCTTAGGGGACAGGTTTAATGAGCAGTTCTTC
CASSLGDRFNEQFF
>TRBJ1-1|-|14|-|TRBV28
TGTGCCAGCAGTTTAGGGGCCGGATACACTGAAGCTTTCTTT
CASSLGAGYTEAFF
>TRBJ1-2|-|13|once|TRBV19
TGTGCCAGTAGTAAAGTCCCCCGGGGGGGCTACACCTTC
CASSKVPRGGYTF
>TRBJ1-2|-|13|-|TRBV10-3
TGTGCCATCAGTGAGTTGGGGCTCGACGGCTACACCTTC
CAISELGLDGYTF
>TRBJ1-2|TRBD1|12|-|TRBV29-1
TGCAGCGTTCGACAGGGGACCTATGGCTACACCTTC
CSVRQGTYGYTF
>TRBJ2-5|-|12|few|TRBV14
TGTGCCAGTCGACAGGTGGGGGAGACCCAGTACTTC
CASRQVGETQYF
>TRBJ1-4|-|13|-|TRBV12-3/TRBV12-4
TGTGCCAGCAGTTTAGGGGCTCAGCGGAAACTGTTTTTT
CASSLGAQRKLFF
>TRBJ2-3|-|14|-|TRBV9
TGTGCCAGCAGCGTAGAACAGTTGGGAGATACGCAGTATTTT
CASSVEQLGDTQYF
>TRBJ2-5|TRBD1|15|-|TRBV18
TGTGCCAGCTCACCGGGGACAGGAGATGAAGAGACCCAGTACTTC
CASSPGTGDEETQYF
>TRBJ1-1|TRBD1|18|-|TRBV4-1
TGCGCCAGCAGCCAAGATCACCGGGCAGGGGGCCGAGACACTGAAGCTTTCTTT
CASSQDHRAGGRDTEAFF
>TRBJ1-1|-|12|few|TRBV5-5
TGTGCCAGCAGCTGGAGGAGCACTGAAGCTTTCTTT
CASSWRSTEAFF
>TRBJ2-5|-|17|-|TRBV5-6
TGTGCCAGCAGCTCCCTACTTTCAGGCGCCGAGGGAGAGACCCAGTACTTC
CASSSLLSGAEGETQYF
>TRBJ1-5|TRBD1|13|-|TRBV28
TGTGCCAGCAGAACAGGGGGCAATCAGCCCCAGCATTTT
CASRTGGNQPQHF
>TRBJ1-5|-|13|few|TRBV12-3/TRBV12-4
TGTGCCAGCAGTCGCGGTAGCAATCAGCCCCAGCATTTT
CASSRGSNQPQHF
>TRBJ1-6|-|14|-|TRBV4-1
TGCGCCAGCAGTCCAGGGACATGGAATTCACCCCTCCACTTT
CASSPGTWNSPLHF
>TRBJ1-1|-|14|-|TRBV7-9
TGTGCCAGCAGCTTAGGGCATACGAACACTGAAGCTTTCTTT
CASSLGHTNTEAFF
>TRBJ1-3|-|16|-|TRBV7-2
TGTGCCAGCAGCCCCCCGGTTCGGGGTTCTGGAAACACCATATATTTT
CASSPPVRGSGNTIYF
>TRBJ2-2|-|15|-|TRBV5-1
TGCGCCAGCAGCCGGACAGATAAGAACACCGGGGAGCTGTTTTTT
CASSRTDKNTGELFF
>TRBJ2-7|-|16|-|TRBV5-6
TGTGCCAGCAGCTTGAGATGGTTGCCTAATTCCTACGAGCAGTACTTC
CASSLRWLPNSYEQYF
>TRBJ2-7|TRBD1|15|-|TRBV6-1
TGTGCCAGCAGTGAAGGGGGGGACAGGGGCTACGAGCAGTACTTC
CASSEGGDRGYEQYF
>TRBJ2-7|TRBD1|15|-|TRBV3-1/TRBV3-2
TGTGCCAGCAGCCCCCCCGGACAGGTGGGGCTCGAGCAGTACTTC
CASSPPGQVGLEQYF
>TRBJ1-5|TRBD1|16|-|TRBV27
TGTGCCAGCAGTCCTCTTTCAGGGGGCGGATCCCAGCCCCAGCATTTT
CASSPLSGGGSQPQHF
>TRBJ2-1|TRBD1|13|-|TRBV5-1
TGCGCCAGCATTAGAGACAGGGGCAATGAGCAGTTCTTC
CASIRDRGNEQFF
>TRBJ1-1|-|16|-|TRBV6-4
TGTGCCAGCAGTGAATTTTTGCGGGCTGGGGTCCCTGAAGCTTTCTTT
CASSEFLRAGVPEAFF
>TRBJ1-2|-|12|-|TRBV27
TGTGCCAGCAGTTTCGGGGGAAACGGCTACACCTTC
CASSFGGNGYTF
>TRBJ1-6|-|18|few|TRBV7-9
TGTGCCAGCAGCTTAGCGGGGGCTTGGGGACGTGGTAATTCACCCCTCCACTTT
CASSLAGAWGRGNSPLHF
>TRBJ2-1|-|15|-|TRBV18
TGTGCCAGCCAACTACAGGGGGGGAGGAACAATGAGCAGTTCTTC
CASQLQGGRNNEQFF
>TRBJ1-1|TRBD1|15|-|TRBV3-1/TRBV3-2
TGTGCCAGCAGCCCCCAGGGGGCAGTGAACACTGAAGCTTTCTTT
CASSPQGAVNTEAFF
>TRBJ2-7|-|15|few|TRBV5-1
TGCGCCAGCAGCTTAAATGTCAGAAGGAGCTACGAGCAGTACTTC
CASSLNVRRSYEQYF
>TRBJ1-6|-|13|few|TRBV7-7
TGTGCTAGCAGCCTTCGACAGTTTTCACCCCTCCACTTT
CASSLRQFSPLHF
>TRBJ1-1|-|14|-|TRBV6-5
TGTGCCAGCAGCAACAATTTCATGAACACTGAAGCTTTCTTT
CASSNNFMNTEAFF
>TRBJ1-1|-|19|-|TRBV7-9
TGTGCCAGCAGCTTAGTTTTCAGGGCCCCAAATCCGATGAACACTGAAGCTTTCTTT
CASSLVFRAPNPMNTEAFF
>TRBJ1-2|-|12|-|TRBV10-3
TGTGCCATCAGTTCGTTCCGCTATGGCTACACCTTC
CAISSFRYGYTF
>TRBJ2-7|-|13|-|TRBV7-2
TGTGCCAGCAGCTTACCGCCTGTACGGGAGCAGTACTTC
CASSLPPVREQYF
>TRBJ1-6|-|14|-|TRBV11-2
TGTGCCAGCAGCTTATCGGTCGGGGGTTCACCCCTCCACTTT
CASSLSVGGSPLHF
>TRBJ2-1|-|13|-|TRBV27
TGTGCCAGCAGTCCATCCGGGTATTACAAGCAGTTCTTC
CASSPSGYYKQFF
>TRBJ1-1|TRBD1|16|-|TRBV19
TGTGCCAGTAGGGACAGGGAGATTAGCATGAACACTGAAGCTTTCTTT
CASRDREISMNTEAFF
>TRBJ1-6|-|14|-|TRBV7-2
TGTGCCAGCAGCTTCGGTGTCGCAAATTCACCCCTCCACTTT
CASSFGVANSPLHF
>TRBJ2-5|-|14|-|TRBV5-5
TGTGCCAGCAGCTCGGGGGAACCCCAAGAGACCCAGTACTTC
CASSSGEPQETQYF
>TRBJ1-3|-|15|-|TRBV6-5
TGTGCCAGCAGTTACGCACGTAGCTCTGGAAACACCATATATTTT
CASSYARSSGNTIYF
>TRBJ1-1|-|14|few|TRBV3-1/TRBV3-2
TGTGCCAGCAGCCCTGTGGACAGGAACACTGAAGCTTTCTTT
CASSPVDRNTEAFF